The 7 T cell receptor beta chains in this list originate from one sample, sequenced in a study of cytomegalovirus exposure and HLA in healthy donors. Method: immunoSEQ multiplex PCR; TCRdb's copy keeps in-frame clones and lacks some. The sample carries 300,000 to 400,000 clones, just over 85% recorded once. The sequenced material came from PBMCs. These receptors were collected from a woman aged 18-30 years in good health and CMV-seronegative.

This chain joins TRBV7-9 and TRBJ1-4; tentative D call: TRBD1 (6 bases). V was trimmed by 5 bases and J by 2 bases, leaving 12 bases between them. The CDR3 spans 15 residues. CDR1 and CDR2 from the germline V gene are SEHNR and FQNEAQ (reference sequence). This chain's CDR3 is CASSLSGQTNEKLFF. In DNA form, the CDR3 reads TGTGCCAGCAGCCTCTCAGGACAGACTAATGAAAAACTGTTTTTT.

The chain combines TRBV28 with TRBJ1-5, with D hard to call. The CDR3 has 14 residues. Looked up from germline, CDR1 is MDHEN and CDR2 is SYDVKM. V lost 10 bases to trimming and J lost 1 base, with 14 bases between them. The CDR3 loop is CATLVPGSNQPQHF. In nucleotides, the CDR3 is TGTGCCACCCTTGTTCCGGGAAGCAATCAGCCCCAGCATTTT.

The chain couples TRBV2 to TRBJ2-3; D unclear. Germline CDR1 and CDR2: SNHLY and FYNNEI. The CDR3 totals 15 residues. With 4 bases removed from V and 1 base from J, the gap between germline ends came to 12 bases. The CDR3 DNA reads as TGTGCCAGCAGTGTCCGGCTAGGTGGCACAGATACGCAGTATTTT. It translates to CASSVRLGGTDTQYF.

The V and J genes are TRBV5-1 and TRBJ2-1; TRBD1 aligns across 8 bases. CDR1 and CDR2 (germline): SGHRS, YFSETQ. V was clipped by 4 bases and J by 4 bases; unmatched bases: 10. CDR3 length equals 16 residues. The CDR3 loop is CASSRKGQGGYNEQFF. The CDR3 DNA is TGCGCCAGCAGCCGGAAAGGACAGGGAGGTTACAATGAGCAGTTCTTC.

This chain uses TRBV9 with TRBJ2-5; 8 positions match TRBD1. CDR1 is SGDLS and CDR2 is YYNGEE in the germline V gene. The CDR3 contains 13 residues. The junction had 4 bases not matched to a gene; V was cut back by 4 bases and J by 5 bases. Here the CDR3 DNA reads TGTGCCAGCAGCCTCCGGACAGGGGAGACCCAGTACTTC. This sequence encodes CASSLRTGETQYF.

The chain employs TRBV5-1 and TRBJ1-1, with TRBD1 matching 8 bases. With 5 bases clipped from V and 4 bases from J, the junction kept 4 bases outside the gene matches. The CDR3 has 13 amino acids. Germline V CDR1 and CDR2: SGHRS, YFSETQ. In nucleotides, the CDR3 is TGCGCCAGCAGAGACAGGGGCGGCACTGAAGCTTTCTTT. This sequence encodes CASRDRGGTEAFF.

The rearrangement uses TRBV5-6 and TRBJ2-1; TRBD2 is a possible D gene (5 bases). Germline V gene sequence: CDR1 SGHDT, CDR2 YYEEEE. V was pared by 4 bases and J by 9 bases, with 17 bases between. The CDR3 is made up of 14 amino acids. The CDR3 coding sequence is TGTGCCAGCAGCCGTTGGCGGGTACAAAGTGAGCAGTTCTTC. Its protein is CASSRWRVQSEQFF.